Included here is one T cell receptor beta chain sequence, with context. No antigen is known for it. The data are from a study of shared clonotypes between healthy human individuals. Assay: immunoSEQ multiplex PCR; the TCRdb copy retains only in-frame clones and omits some. The sample shows approximately 100,000 clones, roughly two thirds of them seen only once. The study's findings and limits: Rarefaction analysis demonstrated incomplete sorted-subset sequencing notwithstanding large depth.

The germline V and J ends were trimmed by 3 bases and 5 bases, with 10 bases remaining between them. The CDR3 has 13 amino acids. The germline V gene has CDR1 ENHRY and CDR2 SYGVKD. The chain is built from TRBV10-3 and TRBJ1-1, with no clear D. Input material: memory CD8+ T cells sorted from blood. Subset denoted: CD45RO+ cells pooled with CCR7-negative TemRA cells. The TCR sequence derives from a woman in her twenties or thirties in good health. CDR3 sequence (DNA): TGTGCCATCAGTGAAGTTAGGGTAACTGAAGCTTTCTTT. Translating gives CAISEVRVTEAFF.